This is a list of T cell receptor beta chains from one sample in a study of T cells after yellow fever vaccination. TCRdb analysed the 5' RACE reads with MiXCR anew, one entry per CDR3 protein. The table lists about 260,000 distinct CDR3 sequences, approximately 3.5% of them singletons. This sample comprised PBMCs, obtained 15 days after the yellow fever booster vaccination. The receptors stem from a man aged 18-30 years who received the YFV17D yellow fever vaccine. The CDR3 runs from the conserved cysteine through the conserved F or W. The order of the fields is V gene, clone size, J gene, D gene, CDR3 length, CDR3 protein, CDR3 DNA. The D gene is left open where the match is weak. Size values are once, few and many counts, or a class for expanded clones, and some rows have none.

v_call: TRBV4-1
clone_size: many
j_call: TRBJ2-1
d_call: -
cdr3_length: 12
cdr3_aa: CASSQDPPAQFF
cdr3_nt: TGCGCCAGCAGCCAAGACCCCCCGGCCCAGTTCTTC

v_call: TRBV24-1
clone_size: -
j_call: TRBJ2-1
d_call: -
cdr3_length: 16
cdr3_aa: CATSDAQSGIGNEQFF
cdr3_nt: TGTGCCACCAGTGATGCCCAATCGGGGATTGGGAATGAGCAGTTCTTC

v_call: TRBV6-6
clone_size: many
j_call: TRBJ2-7
d_call: -
cdr3_length: 15
cdr3_aa: CASSYETPSSYEQYF
cdr3_nt: TGTGCCAGCAGTTACGAGACGCCCAGCTCCTACGAGCAGTACTTC

v_call: TRBV6-5
clone_size: many
j_call: TRBJ1-4
d_call: -
cdr3_length: 13
cdr3_aa: CATRSTGGEKLFF
cdr3_nt: TGTGCCACCAGATCAACTGGGGGGGAAAAACTGTTTTTT

v_call: TRBV20-1
clone_size: many
j_call: TRBJ1-4
d_call: -
cdr3_length: 11
cdr3_aa: CSARWDEKLFF
cdr3_nt: TGCAGTGCTAGGTGGGACGAAAAACTGTTTTTT

v_call: TRBV29-1
clone_size: many
j_call: TRBJ2-3
d_call: -
cdr3_length: 13
cdr3_aa: CSARRTSTDTQYF
cdr3_nt: TGCAGCGCCCGTAGGACAAGCACAGATACGCAGTATTTT

v_call: TRBV6-5
clone_size: many
j_call: TRBJ2-1
d_call: -
cdr3_length: 17
cdr3_aa: CASRSPGGPSSYNEQFF
cdr3_nt: TGTGCCAGCAGGTCCCCAGGGGGGCCAAGCTCCTACAATGAGCAGTTCTTC

v_call: TRBV6-2/TRBV6-3
clone_size: many
j_call: TRBJ2-2
d_call: -
cdr3_length: 12
cdr3_aa: CASSYSGRELFF
cdr3_nt: TGTGCCAGCAGTTACTCGGGGAGGGAGCTGTTTTTT

v_call: TRBV7-8
clone_size: many
j_call: TRBJ1-3
d_call: -
cdr3_length: 16
cdr3_aa: CASSFGGASSGNTIYF
cdr3_nt: TGTGCCAGCAGCTTTGGAGGGGCCAGCTCTGGAAACACCATATATTTT

v_call: TRBV7-9
clone_size: many
j_call: TRBJ2-4
d_call: TRBD1
cdr3_length: 14
cdr3_aa: CASSTLGQGNIQYF
cdr3_nt: TGTGCCAGCAGCACTTTGGGACAGGGCAACATTCAGTACTTC

v_call: TRBV18
clone_size: few
j_call: TRBJ1-5
d_call: -
cdr3_length: 15
cdr3_aa: CASSPTGTSNQPQHF
cdr3_nt: TGTGCCAGCTCGCCTACCGGGACAAGTAATCAGCCCCAGCATTTT

v_call: TRBV4-1
clone_size: many
j_call: TRBJ2-3
d_call: -
cdr3_length: 12
cdr3_aa: CASSQTGDTQYF
cdr3_nt: TGCGCCAGCAGCCAGACGGGAGATACGCAGTATTTT

v_call: TRBV4-3
clone_size: many
j_call: TRBJ2-1
d_call: TRBD2
cdr3_length: 19
cdr3_aa: CASSQGPTSGGVRNNEQFF
cdr3_nt: TGCGCCAGCAGCCAGGGGCCGACTAGCGGGGGGGTCCGCAACAATGAGCAGTTCTTC

v_call: TRBV12-3/TRBV12-4
clone_size: many
j_call: TRBJ1-5
d_call: -
cdr3_length: 13
cdr3_aa: CASSFKSNQPQHF
cdr3_nt: TGTGCCAGCAGTTTCAAAAGCAATCAGCCCCAGCATTTT

v_call: TRBV9
clone_size: -
j_call: TRBJ1-2
d_call: -
cdr3_length: 14
cdr3_aa: CASSVTFGSPGYTF
cdr3_nt: TGTGCCAGCAGCGTTACTTTCGGGAGCCCCGGCTACACCTTC

v_call: TRBV5-6
clone_size: many
j_call: TRBJ2-1
d_call: TRBD2
cdr3_length: 15
cdr3_aa: CASSFPSGGYNEQFF
cdr3_nt: TGTGCCAGCAGCTTCCCTAGCGGGGGTTACAATGAGCAGTTCTTC

v_call: TRBV7-2
clone_size: many
j_call: TRBJ1-5
d_call: TRBD1
cdr3_length: 14
cdr3_aa: CASSLRTGGQPQHF
cdr3_nt: TGTGCCAGCAGCCTACGGACAGGGGGTCAGCCCCAGCATTTT

v_call: TRBV4-3
clone_size: many
j_call: TRBJ2-3
d_call: -
cdr3_length: 17
cdr3_aa: CASSQDLPGGGTDTQYF
cdr3_nt: TGCGCCAGCAGCCAAGACTTACCTGGAGGGGGCACAGATACGCAGTATTTT

v_call: TRBV5-1
clone_size: many
j_call: TRBJ2-2
d_call: TRBD1
cdr3_length: 16
cdr3_aa: CASSSQDRTVTGELFF
cdr3_nt: TGCGCCAGCAGCTCTCAGGACAGGACCGTCACCGGGGAGCTGTTTTTT

v_call: TRBV20-1
clone_size: many
j_call: TRBJ1-1
d_call: -
cdr3_length: 14
cdr3_aa: CSATNRMLNTEAFF
cdr3_nt: TGCAGTGCCACGAACAGGATGTTGAACACTGAAGCTTTCTTT

v_call: TRBV7-9
clone_size: many
j_call: TRBJ1-1
d_call: -
cdr3_length: 13
cdr3_aa: CASSLDPGTEAFF
cdr3_nt: TGTGCCAGCAGCTTAGATCCGGGCACTGAAGCTTTCTTT

v_call: TRBV3-1
clone_size: -
j_call: TRBJ2-1
d_call: TRBD2
cdr3_length: 17
cdr3_aa: CASSPPGLAGWEGEQFF
cdr3_nt: TGTGCCAGCAGCCCGCCCGGACTAGCGGGGTGGGAAGGTGAGCAGTTCTTC

v_call: TRBV2
clone_size: many
j_call: TRBJ2-2
d_call: -
cdr3_length: 15
cdr3_aa: CASSSQGANTGELFF
cdr3_nt: TGTGCCAGCAGCTCACAGGGTGCGAACACCGGGGAGCTGTTTTTT

v_call: TRBV5-1
clone_size: many
j_call: TRBJ1-1
d_call: -
cdr3_length: 15
cdr3_aa: CASSFRSLGNTEAFF
cdr3_nt: TGCGCCAGCAGCTTTCGGAGCCTGGGGAACACTGAAGCTTTCTTT

v_call: TRBV20-1
clone_size: -
j_call: TRBJ2-3
d_call: -
cdr3_length: 14
cdr3_aa: CSAPPASGTDTQYF
cdr3_nt: TGCAGTGCCCCACCCGCTAGCGGCACAGATACGCAGTATTTT

v_call: TRBV10-3
clone_size: many
j_call: TRBJ1-2
d_call: -
cdr3_length: 14
cdr3_aa: CAISESTQNYGYTF
cdr3_nt: TGTGCCATCAGTGAGTCAACACAGAACTATGGCTACACCTTC

v_call: TRBV7-6
clone_size: -
j_call: TRBJ1-3
d_call: -
cdr3_length: 15
cdr3_aa: CASSPYGRPGNTIYF
cdr3_nt: TGTGCCAGCAGCCCCTACGGCCGTCCTGGAAACACCATATATTTT

v_call: TRBV27
clone_size: -
j_call: TRBJ1-4
d_call: -
cdr3_length: 15
cdr3_aa: CASSSPGATNEKLFF
cdr3_nt: TGTGCCAGCAGTTCCCCAGGGGCAACTAATGAAAAACTGTTTTTT

v_call: TRBV5-1
clone_size: many
j_call: TRBJ2-5
d_call: TRBD1
cdr3_length: 16
cdr3_aa: CASSPSGQGIQETQYF
cdr3_nt: TGCGCCAGCAGCCCGTCGGGACAGGGAATCCAAGAGACCCAGTACTTC